One sample yielded the 20 T cell receptor beta chains listed below, sequenced in a study of blood T cell repertoires in COVID-19. Clones were read by immunoSEQ multiplex PCR, and TCRdb kept only the in-frame ones, dropping some. The sample shows roughly 200,000 clones, approximately 75% of them seen only once. Sequenced material: PBMCs or T cells enriched from blood (not recorded which). The receptors were sampled from a man in his forties or fifties who had recovered from COVID-19.

This clone has a single count. J is TRBJ1-5 and V is TRBV4-1; tentative D call: TRBD1 (6 bases). The V gene lost 1 base and the J gene lost 6 bases, with 19 bases spanning the gap. The CDR3 has 17 amino acids. Germline CDR1 MGHRA, CDR2 YSYEKL. In DNA form, the CDR3 reads TGCGCCAGCAGCCAAGCCCCCCGCAGGGGCGCGGGTCAGCCCCAGCATTTT. Amino acids: CASSQAPRRGAGQPQHF.

A word on this clone: One end of the junction varies from germline; a read error may be responsible. This chain links TRBV24-1 with TRBJ1-1, with 8 bases that match TRBD1. The CDR3 extends over 13 amino acids. Germline V gives CDR1 KGHDR, CDR2 SFDVKD. DNA for the CDR3: TGTGCCACTAGTGCAGGGGGCGGCGGTGAAGCTTTCTTT. Translated: CATSAGGGGEAFF.

The rearrangement links TRBV5-1 to TRBJ1-4; 11 bases align to TRBD1. CDR1 SGHRS and CDR2 YFSETQ come from the germline V gene. Unmatched junction bases numbered 9, after V lost 4 bases and J lost 1 base. The CDR3 sequence is 18 residues long. The chain's CDR3 is CASSPRTGGYGTNEKLFF. CDR3 in DNA: TGCGCCAGCAGCCCCAGGACAGGGGGCTACGGAACTAATGAAAAACTGTTTTTT.

The chain couples TRBV3-1 (or the pseudogene TRBV3-2) to TRBJ1-3; weak D call: TRBD1 (6 bases). Deletions cut 4 bases from V and 4 bases from J, with 23 bases between. Germline V gives CDR1 LGHDT, CDR2 YNNKEL (reference sequence). The CDR3 runs 18 residues. The CDR3 region is CASSPIYSGGARGNTIYF. The CDR3 coding sequence is TGTGCCAGCAGCCCTATATATTCGGGGGGCGCCAGGGGAAACACCATATATTTT.

The V gene is TRBV5-8, the J gene TRBJ2-5; maybe TRBD1 (7 bases). CDR1 and CDR2 from the germline V gene are SGHTS and YDEGEE. The CDR3 spans 15 residues. With 6 bases removed from V and 7 bases from J, the gap between germline ends came to 22 bases. The CDR3 sequence: CASTLLRQGGGTQYF. CDR3 coding DNA: TGTGCCAGCACCCTCCTCAGACAGGGAGGAGGGACCCAGTACTTC. The full variable domain, completed using reference TRBV5-8 and TRBJ2-5, is EAGVTQSPTHLIKTRGQQATLRCSPISGHTSVYWYQQALGLGLQFLLWYDEGEERNRGNFPPRFSGRQFPNYSSELNVNALELEDSALYLCASTLLRQGGGTQYFGPGTRLLVL.

This chain joins TRBV30 and TRBJ1-1; 10 nucleotides agree with TRBD1. CDR1 is GTSNPN, CDR2 SVGIG, per germline (reference sequence). The CDR3 spans 15 residues. The V segment lost 2 bases and the J segment 11 bases; nucleotides outside the gene matches: 14. The CDR3 DNA reads as TGTGCCTGGAGTCTACAAAGAACCGGGACAGGGGACGCTTTCTTT. Its protein product is CAWSLQRTGTGDAFF.

Here the CDR3 DNA reads TGTGCCAGCAGCCAATCGAGAGATAAGCAGTTCTTC. Amino acids: CASSQSRDKQFF. V usage is TRBV3-1 (or the pseudogene TRBV3-2) and J usage is TRBJ2-1; D is unclear. The CDR3 covers 12 residues. The V gene lost 2 bases and the J gene lost 11 bases, with 10 bases spanning the gap. Looked up from germline, CDR1 is LGHDT and CDR2 is YNNKEL (reference sequence).

The chain joins TRBV19 to TRBJ1-2, with D tentatively TRBD1 (6 bases). Trimming pared 6 bases from V and 4 bases from J, leaving 12 bases between. This CDR3 spans 13 amino acids. Germline loops: CDR1 LNHDA, CDR2 SQIVND (reference sequence). In DNA form, the CDR3 reads TGTGCCAGTAGCGTGGACAGATTCTATGGCTACACCTTC. Residues: CASSVDRFYGYTF.

The genes are TRBV12-3 or TRBV12-4 and TRBJ1-1, with 8 bases lining up with TRBD1. V lost 3 bases to trimming and J lost 5 bases; unmatched junction nucleotides: 2. The length of the CDR3 is 13 residues. The CDR3 bases are TGTGCCAGCAGTTTTCAGGGGGCGACTGAAGCTTTCTTT. Its translation is CASSFQGATEAFF.

The J gene is TRBJ2-7, the V gene TRBV5-1, with a weak D call TRBD2 (6 bases). CDR3 length equals 15 residues. Germline CDR1 is SGHRS and CDR2 is YFSETQ. The V gene lost 7 bases and the J gene lost 3 bases, with 20 bases spanning the gap. CDR3 loop: CASASRGLGSYEQYF. For the CDR3, the DNA is TGCGCCAGCGCTTCCCGGGGGTTGGGGAGCTACGAGCAGTACTTC. The full variable domain, in which reference TRBV5-1 and TRBJ2-7 provide the parts outside the CDR3, is KAGVTQTPRYLIKTRGQQVTLSCSPISGHRSVSWYQQTPGQGLQFLFEYFSETQRNKGNFPGRFSGRQFSNSRSEMNVSTLELGDSALYLCASASRGLGSYEQYFGPGTRLTVT.

This chain joins TRBV28 and TRBJ2-1, with 10 nucleotides matching TRBD1. CDR1 and CDR2 from the germline V gene are MDHEN and SYDVKM. The CDR3 runs 15 residues. V lost 5 bases, J lost 7 bases, and 8 bases stayed unmatched. The CDR3 spells CASSATGGRLNEQFF. The CDR3 DNA reads as TGTGCCAGCAGTGCGACAGGGGGCAGGTTGAATGAGCAGTTCTTC.

This clone counts as medium-sized. The V gene is TRBV3-1 (or the pseudogene TRBV3-2), the J gene TRBJ2-7; tentatively, D is TRBD1 (5 bases). The CDR3 consists of 13 residues. V lost 1 base and J lost 2, with 6 bases in between. Looked up from germline, CDR1 is LGHDT and CDR2 is YNNKEL (reference sequence). DNA of the CDR3: TGTGCCAGCAGCCAAGCCAGGGCCTACGAGCAGTACTTC. Its protein is CASSQARAYEQYF.

The J gene is TRBJ1-1, the V gene TRBV30; 7 nucleotides align to TRBD1. J was trimmed by 7 bases and V by 2 bases; bases with no gene match: 4. Germline-derived CDR1 and CDR2 are GTSNPN and SVGIG (reference sequence). The CDR3 is 12 amino acids. The DNA for the CDR3 is TGTGCCTGGAGTTTAGACAGGGATGAAGCTTTCTTT. Encoded protein: CAWSLDRDEAFF.

The J gene is TRBJ2-3, the V gene TRBV28; D unclear. Deletions cut 5 bases from V and 2 bases from J, with 23 bases between. Germline V gene sequence: CDR1 MDHEN, CDR2 SYDVKM. This CDR3 has 18 amino acids. The CDR3 DNA follows: TGTGCCAGCAGTGAACTCCCTGCCCTTCGTGAGCACACAGATACGCAGTATTTT. Its translation: CASSELPALREHTDTQYF.

This sequence joins TRBV6-5 and TRBJ1-1, with D perhaps matching TRBD1 (6 bases). The CDR3 extends over 14 amino acids. The V gene's germline CDR1 is MNHEY and CDR2 SVGAGI. The ends were cut back, 2 bases at V and 1 base at J, with 8 bases in the middle. The CDR3 DNA reads as TGTGCCAGCAGTTACCAGGGACAGAACACTGAAGCTTTCTTT. Translated: CASSYQGQNTEAFF.

The chain couples TRBV4-1 to TRBJ1-4; possible D gene TRBD1, 5 bases. Per germline, CDR1 MGHRA and CDR2 YSYEKL. CDR3 length: 15 amino acids. V lost 1 base to trimming and J lost 8 bases, with 14 bases between them. CDR3 nucleotides: TGCGCCAGCAGCCAAGTCTCACTTGGGGGGGAAAAACTGTTTTTT. It specifies CASSQVSLGGEKLFF.

The chain is built from TRBV5-4 and TRBJ2-3, with D perhaps TRBD2 (6 bases). V was shortened by 4 bases and J by 1 base, with 10 bases between the two germline ends. The CDR3 extends over 14 amino acids. Germline CDR1 SGHNT, CDR2 YYREEE (reference sequence). The CDR3 nucleotides are TGTGCCAGCAGCCCGGGGACTCGCACAGATACGCAGTATTTT. It codes for CASSPGTRTDTQYF.

The rearrangement joins TRBV6-6 to TRBJ1-2; 10 nucleotides line up with TRBD1. Per the germline V gene, CDR1 is MNHNY and CDR2 is SVGAGI (reference sequence). The CDR3 is 16 amino acids. Unmatched junction bases numbered 8, after V lost 0 bases and J lost 7 bases. This CDR3 reads CASSYSRTGGPTGYTF. CDR3 nucleotide sequence: TGTGCCAGCAGTTACTCGAGGACAGGGGGACCTACTGGCTACACCTTC.

The chain joins TRBV28 to TRBJ2-1, with D maybe TRBD2 (5 bases). Germline V gives CDR1 MDHEN, CDR2 SYDVKM. CDR3 size: 12 residues. Trimming took off 7 bases at V and 8 bases at J, with 12 bases between the two ends. The CDR3 sequence: CASNVLGDEQFF. The CDR3, as DNA: TGTGCCAGCAACGTACTAGGCGATGAGCAGTTCTTC.

CDR3 loop: CASSIQGHSNQPQHF. CDR3 nucleotide sequence: TGTGCCAGCAGCATCCAGGGCCATAGCAATCAGCCCCAGCATTTT. The rearrangement joins TRBV6-5 to TRBJ1-5; TRBD1 might be the D (5 bases). Germline CDR1 is MNHEY and CDR2 is SVGAGI. V was cut by 6 bases and J by 0 bases, with 12 bases left in between. The CDR3 is made up of 15 amino acids.